Presented here are 21 T cell receptor beta chains from one specimen sequenced in a study of cytomegalovirus exposure and HLA in healthy donors. Produced via immunoSEQ multiplex PCR; TCRdb's table is partial and in-frame only. The sample holds approximately 140,000 clones, approximately 87% seen once. Sequencing was performed on PBMCs. The receptors come from a man aged 18 to 29 in good health and CMV-seronegative.

The gene calls are TRBV28 and TRBJ1-2; TRBD1 aligns across 7 bases. Per germline, CDR1 MDHEN and CDR2 SYDVKM. This CDR3 has 16 residues. The junction had 14 bases not matched to a gene; V was cut back by 5 bases and J by 5 bases. The CDR3 DNA reads TGTGCCAGCAGTCCCCCCGGGACAGAGAGTTTTTATGGCTACACCTTC. It encodes CASSPPGTESFYGYTF.

V usage is TRBV9 and J usage is TRBJ2-5, with 12 bases aligning to TRBD1. CDR1 is SGDLS and CDR2 is YYNGEE in the germline V gene. J gave up 4 bases and V 2 bases, and 6 bases lay outside the gene matches. CDR3 size: 16 residues. The CDR3 loop reads CASSVGQGAVGETQYF. In nucleotides, the CDR3 is TGTGCCAGCAGCGTGGGACAGGGGGCGGTCGGAGAGACCCAGTACTTC. Full variable domain (outside the CDR3, taken from reference TRBV9 and TRBJ2-5): DSGVTQTPKHLITATGQRVTLRCSPRSGDLSVYWYQQSLDQGLQFLIQYYNGEERAKGNILERFSAQQFPDLHSELNLSSLELGDSALYFCASSVGQGAVGETQYFGPGTRLLVL.

The chain couples TRBV10-2 to TRBJ2-1; D perhaps matches TRBD2 (7 bases). CDR1 WSHSY and CDR2 SAAADI come from the germline V gene. The CDR3 consists of 14 residues. Trimming stripped 7 bases from V and 0 bases from J, with 10 bases between. This chain's CDR3 is CASTGGSSYNEQFF. DNA for the CDR3: TGCGCCAGCACGGGGGGCTCCTCCTACAATGAGCAGTTCTTC.

The CDR3 region has the DNA TGCGCCAGCAGCTTGGCGGGTTGGCAGGGTGGAGGCTACACCTTC. The encoded protein is CASSLAGWQGGGYTF. V is TRBV5-1 and J is TRBJ1-2; D perhaps matches TRBD1 (5 bases). Between the trimmed V and J ends, which lost 0 bases and 8 bases, there was a span of 17 bases. CDR1 SGHRS and CDR2 YFSETQ come from the germline V gene. The CDR3 sequence is 15 residues long.

This chain uses TRBV5-4 with TRBJ2-3, with 8 bases that match TRBD1. Trimming at V came to 3 bases and at J to 2 bases, leaving 5 bases not matched to a gene. Germline CDR1 SGHNT, CDR2 YYREEE (reference sequence). The CDR3 totals 15 residues. As DNA, the CDR3 is TGTGCCAGCAGCTCGACAGGGGCCAACACAGATACGCAGTATTTT. This encodes CASSSTGANTDTQYF.

This clone came up a few times. The genes are TRBV6-1 and TRBJ2-2, with TRBD1 matching over 7 bases. Looked up from germline, CDR1 is MNHNS and CDR2 is SASEGT. The CDR3 has 14 residues. V shed 6 bases and J 3 bases; nucleotides not matched to a gene: 4. CDR3 nucleotides: TGTGCCAGCAGGAGGACAGGACACACCGGGGAGCTGTTTTTT. Translating it yields CASRRTGHTGELFF.

The chain links TRBV7-2 to TRBJ2-7; 7 bases match TRBD1. The CDR3 length is 15 residues. The V gene end was trimmed by 4 bases and the J gene end by 2 bases; junction bases not matched to a gene: 8. Germline loops: CDR1 SGHTA, CDR2 FQGNSA. In DNA form, the CDR3 reads TGTGCCAGCAGCTCGCCAGGGGACAGAACCTACGAGCAGTACTTC. Translation: CASSSPGDRTYEQYF.

V and J are TRBV5-1 and TRBJ2-1; TRBD2 agrees at 8 bases. Trimming cost V 6 bases and J 4 bases; bases outside gene matches: 6. The length of the CDR3 is 14 residues. CDR1 is SGHRS and CDR2 is YFSETQ in the germline V gene. The CDR3 is CASTTGGQYNEQFF. The CDR3 DNA follows: TGCGCCAGCACCACGGGAGGGCAGTACAATGAGCAGTTCTTC. Drawing the rest from reference TRBV5-1 and TRBJ2-1, the complete variable domain is KAGVTQTPRYLIKTRGQQVTLSCSPISGHRSVSWYQQTPGQGLQFLFEYFSETQRNKGNFPGRFSGRQFSNSRSEMNVSTLELGDSALYLCASTTGGQYNEQFFGPGTRLTVL.

This clone has only a few counts. The chain links TRBV28 to TRBJ2-7; tentative D call: TRBD1 (7 bases). V was cut by 2 bases and J by 5 bases, with 13 bases left in between. CDR3 length: 14 residues. CDR1 is MDHEN, CDR2 SYDVKM, per germline. CDR3 sequence (DNA): TGTGCCAGCAGTTTAGAACAGGGGAGGCACGAGCAGTACTTC. Translated: CASSLEQGRHEQYF.

This clone appeared a single time. V and J are TRBV15 and TRBJ2-7; 8 bases align to TRBD1. The CDR3 sequence is 16 residues long. V dropped 0 bases and J dropped 3; count of bases not matched to a gene: 7. In germline, CDR1 is LNHNV, CDR2 YYDKDF (reference sequence). The CDR3 DNA reads TGTGCCACCAGCAGAGATCTCGGGACAGGTAACTACGAGCAGTACTTC. It yields the protein CATSRDLGTGNYEQYF.

The chain joins TRBV7-8 to TRBJ1-3; TRBD1 might be the D (5 bases). This CDR3 comprises 18 residues. Trimming stripped 5 bases from V and 0 bases from J, with 20 bases between. The germline gives CDR1 SGHVS, CDR2 FQNEAQ. CDR3 loop: CASSPMESGFSSGNTIYF. CDR3 in DNA: TGTGCCAGCAGCCCTATGGAGTCAGGGTTCTCCTCTGGAAACACCATATATTTT. The whole variable domain, filled in from reference TRBV7-8 and TRBJ1-3, reads GAGVSQSPRYKVAKRGQDVALRCDPISGHVSLFWYQQALGQGPEFLTYFQNEAQLDKSGLPSDRFFAERPEGSVSTLKIQRTQQEDSAVYLCASSPMESGFSSGNTIYFGEGSWLTVV.

The CDR3 region has the DNA TGTGCCAGCTATGGGGCTAGCGACGAGCAGTACTTC. Translation: CASYGASDEQYF. The chain combines TRBV28 with TRBJ2-7, with D possibly TRBD2 on 6 matching bases. The V end was cut by 8 bases, the J end by 5 bases, with 13 bases between. The germline V gene has CDR1 MDHEN and CDR2 SYDVKM. The CDR3 totals 12 residues.

The V gene is TRBV4-1, the J gene TRBJ2-2; 9 nucleotides match TRBD1. Germline V lookup: CDR1 MGHRA, CDR2 YSYEKL. V lost 3 bases to trimming and J lost 6 bases; unmatched junction nucleotides: 5. The CDR3 sequence is 15 residues long. The CDR3 reads CASSQPWTGAGELFF. In nucleotides, the CDR3 is TGCGCCAGCAGCCAGCCATGGACAGGGGCCGGGGAGCTGTTTTTT.

The chain joins TRBV10-1 to TRBJ2-7; no clear D gene. V shed 4 bases and J shed 4 bases, with 11 bases lying between them. CDR1 and CDR2 from the germline V gene are WNHNN and SYGVQD (reference sequence). The CDR3 sequence is 13 residues long. Here the CDR3 reads CASSATALYEQYF. Written as DNA, the CDR3 is TGCGCCAGCAGTGCCACAGCTCTGTACGAGCAGTACTTC.

The rearrangement uses TRBV21-1 and TRBJ1-1. TRBV21-1 is flagged as a pseudogene. The CDR3 is 16 residues long. The CDR3 DNA is TGTGCCAGCAGCAAATCACCCGGGGTTATGAACACTGAAGCTTTCTTT. Translated, it gives CASSKSPGVMNTEAFF.

The chain employs TRBV7-9 and TRBJ2-7; D is ambiguous. The germline V gene encodes CDR1 SEHNR and CDR2 FQNEAQ (reference sequence). Between the trimmed V and J ends, which lost 1 base and 5 bases, there was a span of 6 bases. The length of the CDR3 is 12 residues. CDR3 in amino acids: CASSLVLNEQYF. The CDR3, as DNA: TGTGCCAGCAGCTTAGTACTCAACGAGCAGTACTTC.

The gene calls are TRBV19 and TRBJ2-1; 8 positions match TRBD2. CDR1 LNHDA and CDR2 SQIVND come from the germline V gene (reference sequence). Losses at the gene ends were 6 bases for V and 10 bases for J; bases not matched to a gene: 5. This CDR3 region has 12 residues. The CDR3 is CASRTSGTEQFF. The CDR3 DNA reads as TGTGCCAGTAGAACTAGCGGAACAGAGCAGTTCTTC.

The chain carries TRBV13 and TRBJ2-7; 7 bases align to TRBD2. Per germline, CDR1 PRHDT and CDR2 FYEKMQ (reference sequence). This CDR3 is 13 amino acids long. V was pared by 4 bases and J by 2 bases, with 2 bases of the junction left unmatched. The CDR3 nucleotides are TGTGCCAGCAGCTGGGGGGGGACCTACGAGCAGTACTTC. It translates to CASSWGGTYEQYF.

CDR3 region: CASSIARVLYNEQFF. The CDR3 nucleotides are TGTGCCAGTAGTATAGCCCGGGTCCTCTACAATGAGCAGTTCTTC. The J gene is TRBJ2-1, the V gene TRBV19; no firm D call. CDR3 length: 15 amino acids. Germline assignment: CDR1 LNHDA and CDR2 SQIVND (reference sequence). V lost 1 base, J lost 3 bases, and 10 bases lay in between.

This clone was seen many times. This chain connects TRBV7-9 to TRBJ2-5, with a tentative D call TRBD2 (7 bases). From germline, CDR1 is SEHNR and CDR2 FQNEAQ (reference sequence). The CDR3 sequence is 15 residues long. V lost 5 bases to trimming and J lost 6 bases, with 19 bases between them. In DNA, the CDR3 is TGTGCCAGCAGCGGGAGGGGGAACCGTGGAAAGACCCAGTACTTC. Protein: CASSGRGNRGKTQYF.

J is TRBJ2-1 and V is TRBV7-2; 10 positions agree with TRBD1. The CDR3 extends over 16 amino acids. Germline V lookup: CDR1 SGHTA, CDR2 FQGNSA. Trimming cost V 3 bases and J 9 bases; bases outside gene matches: 11. CDR3 bases: TGTGCCAGCAGCTTCACCGGGACAGGGGCCTTGGGTGAGCAGTTCTTC. Protein sequence: CASSFTGTGALGEQFF.